The entry below gives a single TCR beta chain sequence along with its context. Its matching antigen is unknown. Amplification used 60 Vbeta primers and 13 Jbeta primers. Assay: immunoSEQ multiplex PCR; the TCRdb copy retains only in-frame clones and omits some. This sample has 140,000 to 150,000 clones, with around four fifths found just once. This entry comes from a study of cytomegalovirus exposure and HLA in healthy donors. Overall study results and limits: In vitro checks showed that a few CMV-associated chains really do target CMV antigens.

Between the trimmed V and J ends, which lost 4 bases and 4 bases, there was a span of 14 bases. Germline V lookup: CDR1 SGDLS, CDR2 YYNGEE. The CDR3 loop spans 14 amino acids. This sequence joins TRBV9 and TRBJ1-1; TRBD1 is a possible D gene (5 bases). Sequenced material: PBMCs. The clonotype was recovered from a female donor in good health and CMV-seronegative. The CDR3 spells CASSPDPDSTEAFF. In DNA, the CDR3 is TGTGCCAGCAGCCCAGACCCCGACAGCACTGAAGCTTTCTTT.